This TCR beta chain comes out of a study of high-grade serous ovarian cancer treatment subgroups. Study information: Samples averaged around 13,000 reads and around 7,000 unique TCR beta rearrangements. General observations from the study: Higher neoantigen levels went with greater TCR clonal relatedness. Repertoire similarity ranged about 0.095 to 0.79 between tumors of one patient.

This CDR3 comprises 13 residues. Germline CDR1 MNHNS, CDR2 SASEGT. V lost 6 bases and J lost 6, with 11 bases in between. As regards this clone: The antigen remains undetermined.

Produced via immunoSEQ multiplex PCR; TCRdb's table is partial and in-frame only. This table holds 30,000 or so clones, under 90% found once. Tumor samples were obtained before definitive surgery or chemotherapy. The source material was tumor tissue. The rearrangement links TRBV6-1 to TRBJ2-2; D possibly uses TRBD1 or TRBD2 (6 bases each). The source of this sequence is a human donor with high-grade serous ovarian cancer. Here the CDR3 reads CASRRGASGELFF. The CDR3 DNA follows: TGTGCCAGCAGGAGGGGGGCTTCCGGGGAGCTGTTTTTT.